This entry is about one T cell receptor (beta chain). Its antigen is unknown. Each CDR3 protein is one row after TCRdb ran MiXCR on the RT-PCR reads. The sample carries around 750,000 distinct CDR3 sequences, around 20% recorded once. The record originates from a study of response to subunit inactivated influenza vaccine. Study observations and caveats: The authors suggested that few new T cells are recruited per seasonal influenza vaccination.

Sequences were derived from PBMCs from blood, sampled around 5 days after vaccination. The source is a man over 45 who received an inactivated influenza vaccine.

CDR3 nucleotides: TGTGCCAGCAGTGATCGGTTGAACACCGGGGAGCTGTTTTTT. It encodes CASSDRLNTGELFF. The chain recombines TRBV2 with TRBJ2-2; D is unclear. CDR3 length equals 14 residues. V lost 3 bases and J 1 base, leaving 6 bases between the germline ends. Germline loops: CDR1 SNHLY, CDR2 FYNNEI.